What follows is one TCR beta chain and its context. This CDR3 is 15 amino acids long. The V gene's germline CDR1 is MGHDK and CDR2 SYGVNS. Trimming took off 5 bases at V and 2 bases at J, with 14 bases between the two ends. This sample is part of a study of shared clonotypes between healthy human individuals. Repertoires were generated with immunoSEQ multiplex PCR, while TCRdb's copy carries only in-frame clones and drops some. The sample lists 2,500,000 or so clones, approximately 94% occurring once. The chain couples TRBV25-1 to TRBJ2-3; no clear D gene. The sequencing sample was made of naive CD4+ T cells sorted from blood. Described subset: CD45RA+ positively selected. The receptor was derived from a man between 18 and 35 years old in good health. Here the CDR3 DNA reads TGTGCCAGCAGTAAGGGCCTCCCGGCCACAGATACGCAGTATTTT. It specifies CASSKGLPATDTQYF.